Sequencing of this TCR beta chain was carried out in a study of beta chain features in type 1 diabetes. Expressed TCRB transcripts were sequenced after all isolated RNA was converted to cDNA. TCRdb keeps only in-frame clones here, not all; method: immunoSEQ multiplex PCR. This table has a few hundred thousand clones, about 16% appearing once. Trimming removed 6 bases from V and 2 bases from J; junction bases left unmatched: 6. Germline V CDR1 and CDR2: SQVTM, ANQGSEA. The CDR3 loop spans 16 amino acids. The chain has TRBV29-1 and TRBJ2-2, with 13 bases aligning to TRBD2. This TCR derives from a woman under 30 in good health. Material for sequencing was naive CD4+ T cells from blood. As DNA, the CDR3 is TGCAGCGTCGAAAGGACTAGCGGGAGCAACACCGGGGAGCTGTTTTTT. This encodes CSVERTSGSNTGELFF.